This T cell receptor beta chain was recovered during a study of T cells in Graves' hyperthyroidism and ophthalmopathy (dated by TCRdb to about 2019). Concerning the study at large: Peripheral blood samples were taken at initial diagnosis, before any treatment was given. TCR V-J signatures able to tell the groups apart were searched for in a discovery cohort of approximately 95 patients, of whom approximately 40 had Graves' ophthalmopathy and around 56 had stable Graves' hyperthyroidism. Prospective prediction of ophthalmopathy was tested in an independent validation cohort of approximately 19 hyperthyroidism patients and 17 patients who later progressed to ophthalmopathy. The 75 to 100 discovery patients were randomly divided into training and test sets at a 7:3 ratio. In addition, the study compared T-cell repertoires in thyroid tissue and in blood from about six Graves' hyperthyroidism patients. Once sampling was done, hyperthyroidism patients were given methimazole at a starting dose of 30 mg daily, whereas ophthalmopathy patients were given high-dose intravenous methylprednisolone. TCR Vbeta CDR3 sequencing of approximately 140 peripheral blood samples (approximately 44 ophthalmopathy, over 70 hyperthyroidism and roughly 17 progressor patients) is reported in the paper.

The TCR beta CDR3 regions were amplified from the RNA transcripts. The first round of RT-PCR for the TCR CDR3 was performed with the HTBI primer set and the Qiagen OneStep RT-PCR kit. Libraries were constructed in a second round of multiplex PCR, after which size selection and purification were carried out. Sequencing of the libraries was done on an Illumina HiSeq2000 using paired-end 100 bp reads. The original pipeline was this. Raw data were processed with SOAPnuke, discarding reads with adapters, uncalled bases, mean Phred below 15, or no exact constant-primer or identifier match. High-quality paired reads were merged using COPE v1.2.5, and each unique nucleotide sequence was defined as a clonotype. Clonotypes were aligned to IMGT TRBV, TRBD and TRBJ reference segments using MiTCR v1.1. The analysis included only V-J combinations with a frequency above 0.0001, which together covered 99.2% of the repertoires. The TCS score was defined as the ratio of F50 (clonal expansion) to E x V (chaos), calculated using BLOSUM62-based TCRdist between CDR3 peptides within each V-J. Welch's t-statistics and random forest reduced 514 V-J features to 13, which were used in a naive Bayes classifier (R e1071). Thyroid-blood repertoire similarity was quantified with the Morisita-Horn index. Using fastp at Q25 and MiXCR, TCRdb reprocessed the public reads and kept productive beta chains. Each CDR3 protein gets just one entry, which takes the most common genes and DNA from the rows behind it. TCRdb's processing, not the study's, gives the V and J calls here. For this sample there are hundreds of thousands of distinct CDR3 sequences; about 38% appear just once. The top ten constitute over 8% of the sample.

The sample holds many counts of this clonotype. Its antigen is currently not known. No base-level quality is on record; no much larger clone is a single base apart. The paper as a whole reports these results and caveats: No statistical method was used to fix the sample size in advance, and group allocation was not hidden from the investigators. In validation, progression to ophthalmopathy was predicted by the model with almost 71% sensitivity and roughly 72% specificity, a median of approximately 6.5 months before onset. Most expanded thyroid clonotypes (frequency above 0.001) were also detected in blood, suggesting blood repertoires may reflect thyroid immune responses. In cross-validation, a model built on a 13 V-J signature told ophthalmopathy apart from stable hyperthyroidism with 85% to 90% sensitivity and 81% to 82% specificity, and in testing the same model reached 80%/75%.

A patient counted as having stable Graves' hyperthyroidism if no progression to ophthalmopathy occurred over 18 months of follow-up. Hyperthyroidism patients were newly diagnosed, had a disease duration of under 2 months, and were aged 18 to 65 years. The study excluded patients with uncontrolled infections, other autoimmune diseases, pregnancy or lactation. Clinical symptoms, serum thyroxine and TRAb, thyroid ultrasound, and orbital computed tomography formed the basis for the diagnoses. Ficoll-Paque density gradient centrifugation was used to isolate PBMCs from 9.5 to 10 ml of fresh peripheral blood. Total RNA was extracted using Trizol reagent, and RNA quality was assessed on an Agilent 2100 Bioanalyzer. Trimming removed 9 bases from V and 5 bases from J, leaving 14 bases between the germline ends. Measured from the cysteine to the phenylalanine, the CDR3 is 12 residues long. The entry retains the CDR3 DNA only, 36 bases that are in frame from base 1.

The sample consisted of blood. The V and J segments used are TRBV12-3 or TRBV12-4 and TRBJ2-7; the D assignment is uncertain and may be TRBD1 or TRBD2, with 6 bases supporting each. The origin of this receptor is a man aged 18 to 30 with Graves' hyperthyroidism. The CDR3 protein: CASSPGGHEQYF. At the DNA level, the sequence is TGTGCCAGTAGTCCCGGGGGCCACGAGCAGTACTTC.